These 16 T cell receptor beta chains share one sample of origin, sequenced in a study of T cells after yellow fever vaccination. A single record per CDR3 protein comes from TCRdb applying MiXCR to the 5' RACE reads. The sample comprises approximately 350,000 distinct CDR3 sequences, about 9.9% of which are singletons, and around 18% rests with the top ten. The sample in question was PBMCs, obtained on the day of the first yellow fever vaccination. The receptors here all came from a man aged 18 to 29 who received the YFV17D yellow fever vaccine.

This chain uses TRBV5-1 with TRBJ2-1; D is uncertain. The CDR3 loop spans 16 amino acids. The germline gives CDR1 SGHRS, CDR2 YFSETQ. V was cut by 3 bases and J by 9 bases, with 22 bases left in between. CDR3 amino acids: CASSSTARIDASEQFF. CDR3 DNA: TGCGCCAGCAGCTCCACTGCGAGAATTGACGCCAGTGAGCAGTTCTTC.

The genes are TRBV7-9 and TRBJ2-3; D may be TRBD2 (7 bases). Germline-derived CDR1 and CDR2 are SEHNR and FQNEAQ (reference sequence). The germline V and J ends were trimmed by 0 bases and 4 bases, with 11 bases remaining between them. CDR3 length equals 15 residues. As DNA, the CDR3 is TGTGCCAGCAGCTTAGCAGGGGGGGGGCCAGATACGCAGTATTTT. It yields the protein CASSLAGGGPDTQYF. The variable domain in full, with the rest retrieved from reference TRBV7-9 and TRBJ2-3, is DTGVSQNPRHKITKRGQNVTFRCDPISEHNRLYWYRQTLGQGPEFLTYFQNEAQLEKSRLLSDRFSAERPKGSFSTLEIQRTEQGDSAMYLCASSLAGGGPDTQYFGPGTRLTVL.

Many counts were recorded for this clonotype. The chain links TRBV5-1 to TRBJ2-3; D remains ambiguous. The V end lost 4 bases, the J end lost 6 bases, and 12 bases lay between the germline ends. The CDR3 is made up of 13 amino acids. CDR1 SGHRS and CDR2 YFSETQ come from the germline V gene. The DNA for the CDR3 is TGCGCCAGCAGCCAACCAGAAGGGGATACGCAGTATTTT. Amino acids: CASSQPEGDTQYF.

The chain uses TRBV12-3 or TRBV12-4 and TRBJ1-6, with D hard to call. The CDR3 extends over 15 amino acids. The V end was cut by 5 bases, the J end by 0 bases, with 8 bases between. CDR3 protein: CASSDHSSYNSPLHF. CDR3 DNA: TGTGCCAGCAGTGATCACAGCTCCTATAATTCACCCCTCCACTTT.

The table lists this clonotype with many counts. This sequence joins TRBV29-1 and TRBJ2-3, with a possible D match to TRBD2 (6 bases). Germline-derived CDR1 and CDR2 are SQVTM and ANQGSEA. There are 12 residues in the CDR3. The ends were cut back, 4 bases at V and 1 base at J, with 6 bases in the middle. CDR3 amino acids: CSVGGGTDTQYF. The CDR3 DNA reads as TGCAGCGTTGGCGGGGGCACAGATACGCAGTATTTT.

This clonotype appeared many times. The rearrangement links TRBV5-1 to TRBJ2-3; 7 bases line up with TRBD1. V lost 4 bases, J lost 4 bases, and 9 bases stayed unmatched. The CDR3 is 15 amino acids. Germline V gene lookup returns CDR1 SGHRS and CDR2 YFSETQ. The CDR3 loop reads CASSRGQTDADTQYF. For the CDR3, the DNA is TGCGCCAGCAGCCGGGGACAGACAGACGCAGATACGCAGTATTTT. The full variable domain, rest sourced from reference TRBV5-1 and TRBJ2-3, is KAGVTQTPRYLIKTRGQQVTLSCSPISGHRSVSWYQQTPGQGLQFLFEYFSETQRNKGNFPGRFSGRQFSNSRSEMNVSTLELGDSALYLCASSRGQTDADTQYFGPGTRLTVL.

The rearrangement links TRBV7-2 to TRBJ2-1, with D perhaps assigned TRBD1 or TRBD2 (6 bases each). Per germline, CDR1 SGHTA and CDR2 FQGNSA. V shed 8 bases and J shed 8 bases, with 22 bases lying between them. The CDR3 loop spans 15 amino acids. CDR3 loop: CASERWGAAVDEQFF. CDR3 nucleotide sequence: TGTGCCAGCGAAAGGTGGGGGGCTGCTGTCGATGAGCAGTTCTTC.

The chain combines TRBV6-2 or TRBV6-3 with TRBJ1-5; 9 bases are shared with TRBD1. CDR1 and CDR2 (germline): MNHEY, SVGEGT. The CDR3 is made up of 16 amino acids. The V and J ends lost 6 bases and 4 bases, in that order; junction bases with no gene match: 10. The CDR3 DNA reads as TGTGCCAGCAGAAAGCCTGAGGGACAGGGTAATCAGCCCCAGCATTTT. Translating it yields CASRKPEGQGNQPQHF.

The genes are TRBV7-2 and TRBJ1-5; a weak D match, TRBD1 (5 bases). V was shortened by 5 bases and J by 7 bases, with 15 bases between the two germline ends. Germline CDR1 reads SGHTA; CDR2 reads FQGNSA. There are 14 residues in the CDR3. The CDR3 region has the DNA TGTGCCAGCAGCCACGGTGGGGGGGGACAGCCCCAGCATTTT. Protein: CASSHGGGGQPQHF.

V gene TRBV12-3 or TRBV12-4 combines with J gene TRBJ2-5, with 7 positions matching TRBD2. V was pared by 7 bases and J by 3 bases, with 8 bases of the junction left unmatched. The CDR3 has 14 residues. CDR3 coding DNA: TGTGCCAGCACCATAAGCGGGGTTGAAGAGACCCAGTACTTC. It yields the protein CASTISGVEETQYF.

The genes are TRBV5-1 and TRBJ2-5, with TRBD1 identical over 7 bases. The CDR3 is 15 residues long. Trimming removed 0 bases from V and 4 bases from J; junction bases left unmatched: 6. Germline V gene data show CDR1 as SGHRS and CDR2 as YFSETQ. In nucleotides, the CDR3 is TGCGCCAGCAGCTTGGAGGGACAGAAAGGAGAGACCCAGTACTTC. Protein: CASSLEGQKGETQYF.

This clonotype was counted ten times or more. The CDR3 DNA reads TGCGCCAGCTCTAAAGAGCGATCTAGCGGGGGGGCCGGAGATACGCAGTATTTT. The encoded protein is CASSKERSSGGAGDTQYF. The V gene is TRBV4-1, the J gene TRBJ2-3, with 12 nucleotides matching TRBD2. CDR3 length: 18 amino acids. The trim removed 8 bases at V and 5 bases at J, leaving 17 bases unmatched. Germline V gene data show CDR1 as MGHRA and CDR2 as YSYEKL.

This clonotype was found many times. The J gene is TRBJ1-1, the V gene TRBV5-1, with D perhaps TRBD1 (6 bases). Germline values: CDR1 SGHRS, CDR2 YFSETQ. V shed 4 bases and J shed 2 bases, with 15 bases lying between them. There are 15 residues in the CDR3. The CDR3, as DNA: TGCGCCAGCAGCCTGAGGACAGTTGGCAACACTGAAGCTTTCTTT. Amino acid sequence: CASSLRTVGNTEAFF.

This clonotype has at least ten counts. This chain joins TRBV20-1 and TRBJ2-2, with TRBD2 identical over 9 bases. CDR1 is DFQATT, CDR2 SNEGSKA, per germline (reference sequence). The CDR3 totals 14 residues. V lost 5 bases, J lost 4 bases, and 5 bases stayed unmatched. Written as DNA, the CDR3 is TGCAGTGCTTTAGCGGGGGAACGCACCGGGGAGCTGTTTTTT. Translation: CSALAGERTGELFF.

This clonotype was observed a handful of times. CDR3: CASSFTPGQGELFF. Written as DNA, the CDR3 is TGCGCCAGCAGCTTTACACCGGGACAGGGGGAGCTGTTTTTT. The chain carries TRBV5-1 and TRBJ2-2; TRBD1 agrees at 7 bases. The V and J ends lost 2 bases and 8 bases, in that order; junction bases with no gene match: 6. CDR3 length: 14 residues. Germline V gene sequence: CDR1 SGHRS, CDR2 YFSETQ. Full variable domain (rest looked up from reference TRBV5-1 and TRBJ2-2): KAGVTQTPRYLIKTRGQQVTLSCSPISGHRSVSWYQQTPGQGLQFLFEYFSETQRNKGNFPGRFSGRQFSNSRSEMNVSTLELGDSALYLCASSFTPGQGELFFGEGSRLTVL.

The gene calls are TRBV4-1 and TRBJ2-7, with 8 bases identical to TRBD2. The junction had 14 bases not matched to a gene; V was cut back by 1 base and J by 3 bases. Germline CDR1 is MGHRA and CDR2 is YSYEKL. The CDR3 is made up of 18 amino acids. CDR3 coding DNA: TGCGCCAGCAGCCAAGTGGAACCGGGACTAGTCGTTGTCTACGAGCAGTACTTC. It translates to CASSQVEPGLVVVYEQYF.